The clone carrying this T cell receptor (beta chain) was observed a few times. Antigen: not known. As to time point: cycle 4 day 1 (C4D1), after around six weeks of nivolumab. Every single patient, without exception, relapsed after autologous stem cell transplantation, and brentuximab vedotin exposure varied. Isolated CD8+ T cells were derived from thawed PBMCs through magnetic negative selection. This record comes from a study of PD-1 blockade in classical Hodgkin lymphoma. Study-wide context: Each patient was given nivolumab 3 mg/kg through a vein every 2 weeks. Study-level findings and limits: Partial responders and progressors had significantly lower baseline TCR diversity.

V trimming: 4 bases; J trimming: 0 bases; junction bases outside the gene matches: 3. This CDR3 has 18 residues. Germline V gives CDR1 SGHVS, CDR2 FNYEAQ. Assay used: immunoSEQ multiplex PCR; TCRdb lists only in-frame clones, some missing. The repertoire holds thousands of clones, with around 74% as singletons. Sequenced material: CD8+ T cells from blood, taken before the fourth cycle of nivolumab. This receptor was obtained from a human donor with classical Hodgkin lymphoma. The chain carries TRBV7-6 and TRBJ2-2; TRBD2 aligns across 15 bases. This CDR3 reads CASSSGTSGGTNTGELFF. CDR3 in DNA: TGTGCCAGCAGCTCCGGGACTAGCGGGGGGACGAACACCGGGGAGCTGTTTTTT.